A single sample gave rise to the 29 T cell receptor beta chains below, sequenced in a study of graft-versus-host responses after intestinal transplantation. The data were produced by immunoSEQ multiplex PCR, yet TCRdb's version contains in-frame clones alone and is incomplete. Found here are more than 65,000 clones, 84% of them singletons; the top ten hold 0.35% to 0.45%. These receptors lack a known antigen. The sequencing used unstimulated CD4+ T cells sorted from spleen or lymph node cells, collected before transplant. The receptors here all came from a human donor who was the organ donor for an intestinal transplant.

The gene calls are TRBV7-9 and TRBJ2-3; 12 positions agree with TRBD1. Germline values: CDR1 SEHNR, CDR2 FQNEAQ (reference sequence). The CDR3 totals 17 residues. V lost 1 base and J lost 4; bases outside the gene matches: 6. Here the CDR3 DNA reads TGTGCCAGCAGCTTAGGACGGCGGGACAGGGGGCCAGATACGCAGTATTTT. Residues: CASSLGRRDRGPDTQYF.

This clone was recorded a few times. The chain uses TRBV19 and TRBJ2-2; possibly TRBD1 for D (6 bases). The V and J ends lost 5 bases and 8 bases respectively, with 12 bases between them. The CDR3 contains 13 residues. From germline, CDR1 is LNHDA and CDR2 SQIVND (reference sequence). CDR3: CASSSTGSGELFF. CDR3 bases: TGTGCCAGTAGTTCCACAGGGTCGGGGGAGCTGTTTTTT. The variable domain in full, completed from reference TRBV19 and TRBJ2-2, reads DGGITQSPKYLFRKEGQNVTLSCEQNLNHDAMYWYRQDPGQGLRLIYYSQIVNDFQKGDIAEGYSVSREKKESFPLTVTSAQKNPTAFYLCASSSTGSGELFFGEGSRLTVL.

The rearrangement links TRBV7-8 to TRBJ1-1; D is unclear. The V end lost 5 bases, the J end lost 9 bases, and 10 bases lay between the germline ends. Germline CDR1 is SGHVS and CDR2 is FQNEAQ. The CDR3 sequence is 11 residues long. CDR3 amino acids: CASSPVEQAFF. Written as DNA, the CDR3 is TGTGCCAGCAGCCCAGTCGAACAAGCTTTCTTT.

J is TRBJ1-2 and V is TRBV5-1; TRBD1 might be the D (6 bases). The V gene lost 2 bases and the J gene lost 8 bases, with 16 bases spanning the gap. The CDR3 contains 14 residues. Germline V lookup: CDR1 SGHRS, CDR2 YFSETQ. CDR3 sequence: CASSLQGGGRGYTF. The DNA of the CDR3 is TGCGCCAGCAGCTTACAGGGAGGGGGTCGGGGCTACACCTTC.

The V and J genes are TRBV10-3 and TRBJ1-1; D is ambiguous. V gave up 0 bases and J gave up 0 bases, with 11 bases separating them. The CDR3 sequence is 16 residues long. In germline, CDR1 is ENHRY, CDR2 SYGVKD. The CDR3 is CAISESAWTLNTEAFF. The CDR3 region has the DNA TGTGCCATCAGTGAGTCGGCGTGGACTCTGAACACTGAAGCTTTCTTT.

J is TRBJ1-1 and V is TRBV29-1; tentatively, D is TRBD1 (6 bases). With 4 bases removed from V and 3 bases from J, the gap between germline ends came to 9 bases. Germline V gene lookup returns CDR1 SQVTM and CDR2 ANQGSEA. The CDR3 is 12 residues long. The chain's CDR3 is CSVGQVDTEAFF. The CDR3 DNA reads TGCAGCGTTGGACAGGTCGACACTGAAGCTTTCTTT.

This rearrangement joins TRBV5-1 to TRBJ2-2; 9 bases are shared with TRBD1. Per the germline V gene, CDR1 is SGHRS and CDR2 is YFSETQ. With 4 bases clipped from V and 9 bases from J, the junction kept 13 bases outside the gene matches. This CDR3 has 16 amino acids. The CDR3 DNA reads TGCGCCAGCAGCGTGTCCCGGGACAGGGAAGTCCGGGAGCTGTTTTTT. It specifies CASSVSRDREVRELFF.

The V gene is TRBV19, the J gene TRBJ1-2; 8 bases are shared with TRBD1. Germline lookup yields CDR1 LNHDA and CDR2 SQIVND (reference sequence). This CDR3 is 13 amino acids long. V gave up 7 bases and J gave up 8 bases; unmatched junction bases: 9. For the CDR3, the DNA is TGTGCCAGTACCCCCGGACAGGGTACGGGCTACACCTTC. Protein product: CASTPGQGTGYTF. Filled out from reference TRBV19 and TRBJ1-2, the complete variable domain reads DGGITQSPKYLFRKEGQNVTLSCEQNLNHDAMYWYRQDPGQGLRLIYYSQIVNDFQKGDIAEGYSVSREKKESFPLTVTSAQKNPTAFYLCASTPGQGTGYTFGSGTRLTVV.

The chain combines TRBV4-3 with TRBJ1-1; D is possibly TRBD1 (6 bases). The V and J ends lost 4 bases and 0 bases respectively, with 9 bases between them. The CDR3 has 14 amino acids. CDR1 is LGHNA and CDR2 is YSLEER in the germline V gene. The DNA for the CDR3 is TGCGCCAGCAGCCCGGACAGCCTGAACACTGAAGCTTTCTTT. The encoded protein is CASSPDSLNTEAFF.

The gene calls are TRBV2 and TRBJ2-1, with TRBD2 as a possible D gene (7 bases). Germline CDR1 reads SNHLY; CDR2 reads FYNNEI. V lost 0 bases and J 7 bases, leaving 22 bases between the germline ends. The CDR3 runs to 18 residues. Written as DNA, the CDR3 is TGTGCCAGCAGTGAAGCGCTGGGGGGGCTACCCCAACCAAATGAGCAGTTCTTC. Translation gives CASSEALGGLPQPNEQFF.

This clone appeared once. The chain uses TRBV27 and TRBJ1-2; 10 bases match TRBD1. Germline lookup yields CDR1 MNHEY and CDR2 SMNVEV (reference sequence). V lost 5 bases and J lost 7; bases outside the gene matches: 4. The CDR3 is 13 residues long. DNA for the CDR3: TGTGCCAGCAGTCCGGACAGGGGGAGTGGCTACACCTTC. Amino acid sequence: CASSPDRGSGYTF.

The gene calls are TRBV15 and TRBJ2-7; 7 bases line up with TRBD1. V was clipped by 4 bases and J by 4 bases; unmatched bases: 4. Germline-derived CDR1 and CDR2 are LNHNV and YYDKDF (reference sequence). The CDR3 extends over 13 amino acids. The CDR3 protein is CATSKGTAYEQYV. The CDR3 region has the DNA TGTGCCACCAGCAAGGGGACAGCTTACGAGCAGTACGTC.

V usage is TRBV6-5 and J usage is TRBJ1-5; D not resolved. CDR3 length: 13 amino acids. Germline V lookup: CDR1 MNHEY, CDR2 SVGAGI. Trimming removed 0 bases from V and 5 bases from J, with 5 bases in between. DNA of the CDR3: TGTGCCAGCAGTTACTCCCAGGATCAGCCCCAGCATTTT. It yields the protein CASSYSQDQPQHF.

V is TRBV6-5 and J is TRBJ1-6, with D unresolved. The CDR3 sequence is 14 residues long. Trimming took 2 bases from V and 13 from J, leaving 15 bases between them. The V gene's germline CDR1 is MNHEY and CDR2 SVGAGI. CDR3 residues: CASSYAGAKGPLHF. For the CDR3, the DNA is TGTGCCAGCAGTTACGCGGGCGCCAAGGGTCCCCTCCACTTT.

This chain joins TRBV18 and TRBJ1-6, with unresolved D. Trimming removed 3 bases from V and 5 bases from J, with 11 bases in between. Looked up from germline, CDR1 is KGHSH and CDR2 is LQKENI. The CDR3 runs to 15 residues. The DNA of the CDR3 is TGTGCCAGCTCACCGAGTATTAGTGATAATTCACCCCTCCACTTT. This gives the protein CASSPSISDNSPLHF.

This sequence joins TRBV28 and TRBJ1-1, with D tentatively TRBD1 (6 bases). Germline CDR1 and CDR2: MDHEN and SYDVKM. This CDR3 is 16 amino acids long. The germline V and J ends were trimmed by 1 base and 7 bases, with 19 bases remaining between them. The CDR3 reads CASSLFSKGTRLEAFF. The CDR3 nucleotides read TGTGCCAGCAGTTTATTCTCAAAAGGGACAAGACTTGAAGCTTTCTTT.

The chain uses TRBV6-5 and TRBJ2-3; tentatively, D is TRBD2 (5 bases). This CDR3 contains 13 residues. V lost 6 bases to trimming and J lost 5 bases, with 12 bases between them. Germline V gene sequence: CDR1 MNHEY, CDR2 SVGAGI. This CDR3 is CASSRSEEDTQYF. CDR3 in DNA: TGTGCCAGCAGCAGGTCGGAGGAAGATACGCAGTATTTT.

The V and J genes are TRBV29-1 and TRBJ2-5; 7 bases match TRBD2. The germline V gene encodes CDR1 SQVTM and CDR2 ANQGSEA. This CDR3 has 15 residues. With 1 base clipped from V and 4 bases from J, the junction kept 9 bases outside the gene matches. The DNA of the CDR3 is TGCAGCGTTGAAGCAGGCCAGCGGGGAGGAGAGACCCAGTACTTC. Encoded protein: CSVEAGQRGGETQYF.

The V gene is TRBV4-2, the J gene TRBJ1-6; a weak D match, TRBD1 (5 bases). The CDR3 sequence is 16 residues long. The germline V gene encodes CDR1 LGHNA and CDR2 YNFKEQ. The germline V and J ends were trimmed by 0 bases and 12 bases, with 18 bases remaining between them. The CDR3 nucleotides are TGTGCCAGCAGCCAAGATAGGCAGGGCCTCTTTGGACCCCTCCACTTT. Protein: CASSQDRQGLFGPLHF.

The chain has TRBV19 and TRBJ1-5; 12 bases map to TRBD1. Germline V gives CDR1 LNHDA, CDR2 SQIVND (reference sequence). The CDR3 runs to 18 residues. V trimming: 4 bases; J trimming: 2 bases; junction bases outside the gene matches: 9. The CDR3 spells CASSNILGQGAGNQPQHF. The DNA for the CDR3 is TGTGCCAGTAGTAATATCTTGGGACAGGGGGCCGGCAATCAGCCCCAGCATTTT.

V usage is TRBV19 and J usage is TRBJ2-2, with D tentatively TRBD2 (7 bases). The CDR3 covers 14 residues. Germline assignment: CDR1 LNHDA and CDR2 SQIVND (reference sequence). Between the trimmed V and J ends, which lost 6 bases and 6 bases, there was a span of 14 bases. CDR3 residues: CASRGGRYPGELFF. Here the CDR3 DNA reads TGTGCCAGTAGGGGGGGGCGGTATCCCGGGGAGCTGTTTTTT.

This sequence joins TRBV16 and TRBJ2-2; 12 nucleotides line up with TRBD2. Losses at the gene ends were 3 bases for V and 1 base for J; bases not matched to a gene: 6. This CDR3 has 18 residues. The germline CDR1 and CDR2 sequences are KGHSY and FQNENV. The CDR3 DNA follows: TGTGCCAGCAGCCATCAGGCGGGACTAGCGGGGAACACCGGGGAGCTGTTTTTT. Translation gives CASSHQAGLAGNTGELFF.

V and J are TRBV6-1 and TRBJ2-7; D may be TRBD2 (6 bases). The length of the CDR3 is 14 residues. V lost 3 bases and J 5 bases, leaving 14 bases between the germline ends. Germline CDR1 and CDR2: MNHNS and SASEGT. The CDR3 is CASSELTREHEQYV. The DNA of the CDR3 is TGTGCCAGCAGTGAGTTGACTAGAGAGCACGAGCAGTACGTC.

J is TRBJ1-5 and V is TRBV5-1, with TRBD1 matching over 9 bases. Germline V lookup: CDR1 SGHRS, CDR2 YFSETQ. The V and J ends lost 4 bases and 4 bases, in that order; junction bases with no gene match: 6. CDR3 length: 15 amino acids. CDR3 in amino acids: CASSPQGQGNQPQHF. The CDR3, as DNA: TGCGCCAGCAGCCCCCAGGGACAGGGAAATCAGCCCCAGCATTTT.

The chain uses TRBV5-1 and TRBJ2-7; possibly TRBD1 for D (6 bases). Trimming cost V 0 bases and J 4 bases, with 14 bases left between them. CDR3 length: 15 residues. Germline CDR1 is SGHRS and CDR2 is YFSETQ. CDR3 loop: CASSLGDRLPYEQYV. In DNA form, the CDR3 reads TGCGCCAGCAGCTTGGGCGACAGGCTACCTTACGAGCAGTACGTC.

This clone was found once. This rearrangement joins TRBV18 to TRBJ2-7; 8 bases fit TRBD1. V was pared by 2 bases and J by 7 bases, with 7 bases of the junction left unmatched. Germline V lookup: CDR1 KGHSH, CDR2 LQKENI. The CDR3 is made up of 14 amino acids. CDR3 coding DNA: TGTGCCAGCTCACCAGTGGACAGGGCGGGGGAGCAGTACGTC. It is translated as CASSPVDRAGEQYV.

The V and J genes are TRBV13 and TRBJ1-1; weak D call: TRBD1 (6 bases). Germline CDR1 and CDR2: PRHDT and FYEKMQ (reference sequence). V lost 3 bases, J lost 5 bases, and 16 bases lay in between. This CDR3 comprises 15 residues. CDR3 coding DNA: TGTGCCAGCAGCTTCCAGGGAGGGGGGTTAACTGAAGCTTTCTTT. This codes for CASSFQGGGLTEAFF.

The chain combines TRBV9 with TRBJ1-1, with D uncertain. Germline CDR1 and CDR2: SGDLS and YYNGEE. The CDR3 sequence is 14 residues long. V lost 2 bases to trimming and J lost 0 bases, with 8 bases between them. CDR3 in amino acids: CASSVGILNTEAFF. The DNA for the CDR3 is TGTGCCAGCAGCGTGGGCATTTTGAACACTGAAGCTTTCTTT.

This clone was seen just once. The CDR3 DNA reads as TGTGCCAGCAGCCAAGAGGGACTAGCGGGGGGGCAATTTACAGATACGCAGTATTTT. Translated, it gives CASSQEGLAGGQFTDTQYF. The chain links TRBV4-2 to TRBJ2-3, with 16 bases matching TRBD2. Trimming cost V 0 bases and J 3 bases; bases outside gene matches: 6. The CDR3 has 19 amino acids. Germline V CDR1 and CDR2: LGHNA, YNFKEQ.